This entry lists 17 T cell receptor beta chains sequenced from one sample in a study of Ad26.COV2.S vaccination and SARS-CoV-2 variants. The protocol was immunoSEQ multiplex PCR, while the TCRdb copy is restricted to in-frame clones and leaves out a portion. The table has hundreds of thousands of clones, approximately 90% seen once. Regarding treatment: some 19 received Ad26.COV2.S at low or high dose, single or two shots; 5 received placebo; per-sample allocation not given. Sampling took place 63 days after the first vaccine or placebo injection. Sequenced here: peripheral blood, sampled in a trial of Ad26.COV2.S vaccine versus placebo. These receptors were taken from a person between 18 and 65 years old who received the Ad26.COV2.S COVID-19 vaccine or a placebo.

V usage is TRBV5-4 and J usage is TRBJ2-1; D unclear. V was pared by 4 bases and J by 6 bases, with 8 bases between. The CDR3 has 12 residues. CDR1 and CDR2 (germline): SGHNT, YYREEE (reference sequence). CDR3 nucleotide sequence: TGTGCCAGCAGCCTCCTGGGCAATGAGCAGTTCTTC. It encodes CASSLLGNEQFF.

A remark on this clone: Other DNA sequences in the same sample also yield this CDR3. V usage is TRBV4-1 and J usage is TRBJ2-5; possible D gene TRBD1, 5 bases. CDR1 and CDR2 (germline): MGHRA, YSYEKL. The CDR3 loop spans 13 amino acids. Trimming took off 4 bases at V and 4 bases at J, with 10 bases between the two ends. Here the CDR3 DNA reads TGCGCCAGCAGCCCCCCTGGGGCAGAGACCCAGTACTTC. Amino acids: CASSPPGAETQYF.

The chain uses TRBV27 and TRBJ2-7; D remains unclear. CDR3 length: 10 amino acids. Germline V gives CDR1 MNHEY, CDR2 SMNVEV (reference sequence). Trimming stripped 11 bases from V and 6 bases from J, with 11 bases between. CDR3 loop: CAVGLREQYF. The CDR3, as DNA: TGTGCCGTGGGCCTACGCGAGCAGTACTTC.

This chain links TRBV6-6 with TRBJ2-3; D gene ambiguous. The CDR3 covers 15 residues. V lost 2 bases and J lost 0, with 9 bases in between. Germline values: CDR1 MNHNY, CDR2 SVGAGI (reference sequence). The CDR3 DNA reads TGTGCCAGCAGTTACGATACAGTTAGCACAGATACGCAGTATTTT. Its translation is CASSYDTVSTDTQYF.

This clone was observed a handful of times. V gene TRBV11-2 combines with J gene TRBJ1-6; D is unresolved. Trimming left V 6 bases short and J 10 bases short, with 7 bases between. Germline V gene data show CDR1 as SGHAT and CDR2 as FQNNGV. The CDR3 loop spans 11 amino acids. DNA for the CDR3: TGTGCCAGCAGTTCGCCATCACCCCTCCACTTT. Its translation: CASSSPSPLHF.

This rearrangement joins TRBV6-2 or TRBV6-3 to TRBJ2-2, with 7 bases that match TRBD1. The CDR3 is 16 residues long. Germline CDR1 MNHEY, CDR2 SVGEGT. V gave up 6 bases and J gave up 6 bases; unmatched junction bases: 13. The DNA of the CDR3 is TGTGCCAGCAGCGCGATCAGGGGGATCTGGGCCGGGGAGCTGTTTTTT. Protein: CASSAIRGIWAGELFF.

The table lists this clone with a count of one. The rearrangement uses TRBV3-1 (or the pseudogene TRBV3-2) and TRBJ2-5; D gene uncertain. Germline V gives CDR1 LGHDT, CDR2 YNNKEL (reference sequence). The length of the CDR3 is 15 residues. V lost 1 base and J lost 0, with 9 bases in between. Here the CDR3 reads CASSQVVGYQETQYF. DNA of the CDR3: TGTGCCAGCAGCCAAGTGGTAGGATACCAAGAGACCCAGTACTTC.

The table lists this clone with a few counts. The rearrangement uses TRBV7-9 and TRBJ2-1, with D perhaps matching TRBD2 (6 bases). Germline-derived CDR1 and CDR2 are SEHNR and FQNEAQ (reference sequence). With 5 bases removed from V and 7 bases from J, the gap between germline ends came to 9 bases. The CDR3 extends over 12 amino acids. This chain's CDR3 is CASSLEGNEQFF. CDR3 nucleotide sequence: TGTGCCAGCAGCCTGGAGGGGAATGAGCAGTTCTTC.

This chain joins TRBV5-6 and TRBJ2-7; D unresolved. Trimming took 6 bases from V and 4 from J, leaving 11 bases between them. Looked up from germline, CDR1 is SGHDT and CDR2 is YYEEEE. The CDR3 length is 12 residues. CDR3 coding DNA: TGTGCCAGCACTGGGCGAGGATACGAGCAGTACTTC. This codes for CASTGRGYEQYF.

The V call is TRBV11-2, the J call TRBJ2-4; possibly TRBD2 for D (7 bases). Germline loops: CDR1 SGHAT, CDR2 FQNNGV. The CDR3 consists of 19 residues. V was trimmed by 0 bases and J by 8 bases, leaving 26 bases between them. The CDR3 region has the DNA TGTGCCAGCAGCTTAGACCCCATTAGGGGGGAGCGGGGAAGGGACATTCAGTACTTC. Translating gives CASSLDPIRGERGRDIQYF.

The rearrangement uses TRBV27 and TRBJ1-3, with D possibly TRBD1 on 6 matching bases. V lost 5 bases to trimming and J lost 0 bases, with 11 bases between them. CDR3 length: 15 residues. Germline V lookup: CDR1 MNHEY, CDR2 SMNVEV (reference sequence). CDR3 coding DNA: TGTGCCAGCAGTCCAAGACAGGACTCTGGAAACACCATATATTTT. Translated: CASSPRQDSGNTIYF.

This rearrangement joins TRBV12-3 or TRBV12-4 to TRBJ1-6, with D uncertain. The V end was cut by 4 bases, the J end by 7 bases, with 8 bases between. This CDR3 spans 13 amino acids. The CDR3, as DNA: TGTGCCAGCAGTTCGGGGTGGAATTCACCCCTCCACTTT. Translating it yields CASSSGWNSPLHF.

The rearrangement uses TRBV7-2 and TRBJ1-6, with 8 nucleotides matching TRBD1. V lost 3 bases, J lost 10 bases, and 8 bases stayed unmatched. Germline V CDR1 and CDR2: SGHTA, FQGNSA. The CDR3 has 15 residues. CDR3 residues: CASSFRTGNRSPLHF. The CDR3, as DNA: TGTGCCAGCAGCTTCCGGACAGGGAATAGGTCACCCCTCCACTTT. Full variable domain (missing parts from reference TRBV7-2 and TRBJ1-6): GAGVSQSPSNKVTEKGKDVELRCDPISGHTALYWYRQSLGQGLEFLIYFQGNSAPDKSGLPSDRFSAERTGGSVSTLTIQRTQQEDSAVYLCASSFRTGNRSPLHFGNGTRLTVT.

J is TRBJ2-1 and V is TRBV6-5; possible D gene TRBD2, 5 bases. Germline lookup yields CDR1 MNHEY and CDR2 SVGAGI. Trimming shortened V by 6 bases and J by 0 bases, and 12 bases separated the two germline ends. This CDR3 contains 15 residues. In DNA form, the CDR3 reads TGTGCCAGCAGCGACGCTAGCCCCTCCTACAATGAGCAGTTCTTC. Translation gives CASSDASPSYNEQFF.

This chain joins TRBV7-2 and TRBJ1-5, with unresolved D. In germline, CDR1 is SGHTA, CDR2 FQGNSA. V dropped 5 bases and J dropped 3 bases, with 14 bases sitting between them. The CDR3 sequence is 15 residues long. This CDR3 is CASSPQSGINQPQHF. In nucleotides, the CDR3 is TGTGCCAGCAGCCCCCAGTCGGGCATCAATCAGCCCCAGCATTTT.

This clone was recorded only once. The chain employs TRBV3-1 (or the pseudogene TRBV3-2) and TRBJ1-3, with D possibly matching TRBD1 (5 bases). Trimming removed 4 bases from V and 0 bases from J, with 16 bases in between. The CDR3 spans 17 residues. CDR1 and CDR2 (germline): LGHDT, YNNKEL (reference sequence). CDR3 coding DNA: TGTGCCAGCAGCCTGGGGGGGTCGGGATACTCTGGAAACACCATATATTTT. Its protein is CASSLGGSGYSGNTIYF.

With respect to this clone: Other nucleotide sequences from this sample produce the same CDR3. CDR3 region: CASSQRHGDTEAFF. CDR3 DNA: TGTGCCAGCAGCCAAAGACACGGGGACACTGAAGCTTTCTTT. V is TRBV3-1 (or the pseudogene TRBV3-2) and J is TRBJ1-1; D gene ambiguous. V lost 2 bases and J 3 bases, leaving 10 bases between the germline ends. The CDR3 extends over 14 amino acids. Germline V gives CDR1 LGHDT, CDR2 YNNKEL (reference sequence).